A selection of T cell receptor beta chains follows, all from one sample in a study of shared clonotypes between healthy human individuals. Some clones are missing from TCRdb's copy, which holds only in-frame ones; the method was immunoSEQ multiplex PCR. The sample contains over 1.4 million clones, around 97% of which appear only once. The sample consisted of naive CD4+ T cells sorted from blood. The receptors were sampled from a man in his thirties or forties in good health. Both conserved end residues are part of each CDR3. D genes are given only for firm matches. Not every row has a clone size; where given, it reads once, few, many or a size class.

v_call	d_call	j_call	clone_size	cdr3_aa	cdr3_nt
TRBV10-3	-	TRBJ2-7	-	CAISEGNEQYF	TGTGCCATCAGTGAGGGGAACGAGCAGTACTTC
TRBV4-3	-	TRBJ2-7	-	CASSQDIKRAPYEQYF	TGCGCCAGCAGCCAAGATATCAAGCGGGCACCCTACGAGCAGTACTTC
TRBV25-1	TRBD2	TRBJ2-3	-	CASSEWSAGGPDTQYF	TGTGCCAGCAGTGAATGGTCAGCGGGAGGTCCAGATACGCAGTATTTT
TRBV7-8	TRBD1	TRBJ2-1	-	CASSLEAGGLHPRSYNEQFF	TGTGCCAGCAGCTTAGAGGCAGGGGGTCTCCACCCTCGCTCCTACAATGAGCAGTTCTTC
TRBV28	-	TRBJ2-3	-	CASSSSRSDTQYF	TGTGCCAGCAGTAGTTCCAGGTCAGATACGCAGTATTTT
TRBV27	TRBD1	TRBJ2-7	-	CASSFFDRAYEQYF	TGTGCCAGCAGTTTTTTCGACAGGGCCTACGAGCAGTACTTC
TRBV5-8	TRBD1	TRBJ2-1	-	CASRLDRGFYNEQFF	TGTGCCAGCAGACTGGACAGGGGTTTTTACAATGAGCAGTTCTTC
TRBV6-1	-	TRBJ1-1	-	CASSVLATEAFF	TGTGCCAGCAGTGTACTAGCGACTGAAGCTTTCTTT
TRBV6-5	TRBD1	TRBJ1-1	-	CASRWDRNTEAFF	TGTGCCAGCAGGTGGGACAGAAACACTGAAGCTTTCTTT
TRBV7-2	-	TRBJ2-1	-	CASSLMVGNNEQFF	TGTGCCAGCAGCTTAATGGTTGGGAACAATGAGCAGTTCTTC
TRBV18	-	TRBJ2-7	-	CASSPQSRAAYEQYF	TGTGCCAGCTCACCACAGTCGCGGGCAGCCTACGAGCAGTACTTC
TRBV28	TRBD2	TRBJ2-3	-	CASSLAGVSHIGDTQYF	TGTGCCAGCAGTTTAGCGGGAGTCAGTCATATTGGAGATACGCAGTATTTT
TRBV6-5	-	TRBJ2-1	-	CASSGLWEQFF	TGTGCCAGCAGTGGGTTGTGGGAGCAGTTCTTC
TRBV5-1	TRBD1	TRBJ2-3	once	CASSLQGARTDTQYF	TGCGCCAGCAGCCTTCAGGGGGCACGCACAGATACGCAGTATTTT
TRBV6-1	TRBD2	TRBJ2-3	-	CASSDNLGLAGEATQYF	TGTGCCAGCAGTGACAACCTGGGACTAGCGGGAGAGGCCACGCAGTATTTT